Included here is one T cell receptor (beta chain) sequence, with context. Germline values: CDR1 SGHNT, CDR2 YYREEE (reference sequence). Trimming took off 5 bases at V and 5 bases at J, with 16 bases between the two ends. The CDR3 totals 14 residues. Data came from immunoSEQ multiplex PCR; TCRdb stores just in-frame clones and leaves some out. The data contain 150,000 or so clones, roughly nine tenths of them singletons. The sample is drawn from a study of blood T cell repertoires in COVID-19. J is TRBJ1-1 and V is TRBV5-4, with D tentatively TRBD1 (5 bases). This TCR derives from a woman in her forties who had been exposed to COVID-19. The sequenced sample was PBMCs or T cells enriched from blood (not recorded which). DNA for the CDR3: TGTGCCAGCAGTAAGGACCCAGGGAAGACTGAAGCTTTCTTT. Translating it yields CASSKDPGKTEAFF.